This is a list of T cell receptor beta chains from one sample in a study of blood T cell repertoires in COVID-19. Profiling relied on immunoSEQ multiplex PCR, and the TCRdb table lists in-frame clones only, not all of them. The sample includes 98,000 or so clones, 85% to 90% of them seen just once. The sequencing input was peripheral blood. The source of these receptors is a human donor in a cohort sampled during active COVID-19. Each CDR3 is given with its conserved first and last residue. D genes are given only for firm matches. For some rows the clone size is stated as once, few or many, or as a class when expanded; others skip it.

j_gene: TRBJ1-1; d_gene: NA; len: 15; abundance: NA; v_gene: TRBV11-3; CDR3aa: CASSPSLTGNTEAFF; CDR3nt: TGTGCCAGCAGCCCTTCCTTGACAGGGAACACTGAAGCTTTCTTT
j_gene: TRBJ1-2; d_gene: TRBD1; len: 15; abundance: once; v_gene: TRBV28; CDR3aa: CASRPPDRVLYGYTF; CDR3nt: TGTGCCAGCAGGCCTCCGGACAGGGTTCTCTATGGCTACACCTTC
j_gene: TRBJ2-5; d_gene: TRBD2; len: 17; abundance: NA; v_gene: TRBV4-2; CDR3aa: CASSQEGLAGGGETQYF; CDR3nt: TGTGCCAGCAGCCAAGAGGGACTAGCGGGAGGGGGAGAGACCCAGTACTTC
j_gene: TRBJ2-1; d_gene: NA; len: 15; abundance: NA; v_gene: TRBV5-5; CDR3aa: CASSPSPRDPNEQFF; CDR3nt: TGTGCCAGCAGCCCATCCCCCAGGGATCCCAATGAGCAGTTCTTC
j_gene: TRBJ2-7; d_gene: NA; len: 16; abundance: NA; v_gene: TRBV30; CDR3aa: CAWPLLPAGVFGEQYF; CDR3nt: TGTGCCTGGCCCCTCCTCCCCGCAGGGGTATTCGGAGAGCAGTACTTC
j_gene: TRBJ1-2; d_gene: NA; len: 13; abundance: NA; v_gene: TRBV6-1; CDR3aa: CASSEFSGYGYTF; CDR3nt: TGTGCCAGCAGTGAGTTCAGCGGCTATGGCTACACCTTC
j_gene: TRBJ2-1; d_gene: TRBD2; len: 17; abundance: NA; v_gene: TRBV7-3; CDR3aa: CASSPISGGPGSHEQFF; CDR3nt: TGTGCCAGCAGCCCAATTAGCGGGGGCCCTGGTTCGCATGAGCAGTTCTTC
j_gene: TRBJ2-7; d_gene: TRBD2; len: 13; abundance: NA; v_gene: TRBV5-6; CDR3aa: CASSSGGPYEQYF; CDR3nt: TGTGCCAGCAGCTCGGGAGGCCCCTACGAGCAGTACTTC
j_gene: TRBJ1-5; d_gene: NA; len: 14; abundance: few; v_gene: TRBV6-5; CDR3aa: CASTRTGGRQPQHF; CDR3nt: TGTGCCAGCACCAGGACGGGGGGGAGACAGCCCCAGCATTTT
j_gene: TRBJ2-5; d_gene: TRBD2; len: 18; abundance: NA; v_gene: TRBV6-1; CDR3aa: CASSETGTSGSRWETQYF; CDR3nt: TGTGCCAGCAGTGAAACCGGGACTAGCGGGAGTCGGTGGGAGACCCAGTACTTC
j_gene: TRBJ2-1; d_gene: TRBD2; len: 16; abundance: NA; v_gene: TRBV24-1; CDR3aa: CATSRGSAGGLNEQFF; CDR3nt: TGTGCCACCAGTAGGGGAAGCGCGGGAGGGCTCAATGAGCAGTTCTTC
j_gene: TRBJ2-7; d_gene: TRBD2; len: 14; abundance: NA; v_gene: TRBV9; CDR3aa: CASSVGLVPYEQYF; CDR3nt: TGTGCCAGCAGCGTTGGACTAGTCCCCTACGAGCAGTACTTC
j_gene: TRBJ2-7; d_gene: NA; len: 14; abundance: NA; v_gene: TRBV7-8; CDR3aa: CASSLKPNLAEQYF; CDR3nt: TGTGCCAGCAGCTTAAAACCCAATTTGGCTGAGCAGTACTTC
j_gene: TRBJ2-1; d_gene: NA; len: 13; abundance: once; v_gene: TRBV12-3/TRBV12-4; CDR3aa: CASSLGGYNEQFF; CDR3nt: TGTGCCAGCAGCCTTGGGGGGTACAATGAGCAGTTCTTC
j_gene: TRBJ2-7; d_gene: TRBD1; len: 16; abundance: NA; v_gene: TRBV19; CDR3aa: CASSITGASVAYEQYF; CDR3nt: TGTGCCAGTAGTATTACAGGGGCATCTGTGGCCTACGAGCAGTACTTC
j_gene: TRBJ1-6; d_gene: NA; len: 17; abundance: NA; v_gene: TRBV28; CDR3aa: CASTLGGAPLSNSPLHF; CDR3nt: TGTGCCAGCACCCTGGGGGGGGCCCCTCTTTCCAATTCACCCCTCCACTTT
j_gene: TRBJ1-2; d_gene: TRBD1; len: 15; abundance: NA; v_gene: TRBV27; CDR3aa: CASSLKGRQGGGYTF; CDR3nt: TGTGCCAGCAGTTTAAAAGGCAGGCAGGGGGGTGGCTACACCTTC
j_gene: TRBJ1-2; d_gene: NA; len: 14; abundance: NA; v_gene: TRBV28; CDR3aa: CASSFGGEVYGYTF; CDR3nt: TGTGCCAGCAGTTTTGGGGGGGAGGTCTATGGCTACACCTTC
j_gene: TRBJ2-5; d_gene: TRBD2; len: 16; abundance: NA; v_gene: TRBV9; CDR3aa: CASSAQSGGAGETQYF; CDR3nt: TGTGCCAGCAGCGCCCAGAGCGGGGGGGCCGGAGAGACCCAGTACTTC
j_gene: TRBJ2-6; d_gene: NA; len: 17; abundance: NA; v_gene: TRBV6-2/TRBV6-3; CDR3aa: CASSYAGATTGANVLTF; CDR3nt: TGTGCCAGCAGTTACGCGGGGGCAACGACTGGGGCCAACGTCCTGACTTTC
j_gene: TRBJ1-4; d_gene: NA; len: 16; abundance: NA; v_gene: TRBV13; CDR3aa: CASSSPTSATNEKLFF; CDR3nt: TGTGCCAGCAGCTCACCGACATCCGCAACTAATGAAAAACTGTTTTTT
j_gene: TRBJ2-6; d_gene: TRBD1; len: 20; abundance: NA; v_gene: TRBV19; CDR3aa: CASTHSSRQGAVSGANVLTF; CDR3nt: TGTGCCAGTACCCATTCCTCCCGCCAGGGGGCGGTATCAGGGGCCAACGTCCTGACTTTC
j_gene: TRBJ2-7; d_gene: NA; len: 14; abundance: medium-sized; v_gene: TRBV5-1; CDR3aa: CASSLWGPDYEQYF; CDR3nt: TGCGCCAGCAGCTTGTGGGGGCCAGACTACGAGCAGTACTTC
j_gene: TRBJ2-5; d_gene: NA; len: 13; abundance: few; v_gene: TRBV6-5; CDR3aa: CASSSGLQETQYF; CDR3nt: TGTGCCAGCAGTTCCGGCTTACAGGAGACCCAGTACTTC
j_gene: TRBJ1-1; d_gene: NA; len: 12; abundance: NA; v_gene: TRBV3-1/TRBV3-2; CDR3aa: CASSSSVTEAFF; CDR3nt: TGTGCCAGCAGCTCCTCGGTTACTGAAGCTTTCTTT
j_gene: TRBJ1-1; d_gene: NA; len: 15; abundance: NA; v_gene: TRBV6-5; CDR3aa: CASSPTTASNTEAFF; CDR3nt: TGTGCCAGCAGTCCGACTACGGCTTCGAACACTGAAGCTTTCTTT
j_gene: TRBJ2-7; d_gene: NA; len: 14; abundance: NA; v_gene: TRBV11-2; CDR3aa: CASSLGDTGREQYF; CDR3nt: TGTGCCAGCAGCTTAGGAGATACGGGTAGGGAGCAGTACTTC
j_gene: TRBJ2-7; d_gene: NA; len: 14; abundance: NA; v_gene: TRBV18; CDR3aa: CASSPRTGETEQYF; CDR3nt: TGTGCCAGCTCACCGCGAACAGGTGAGACCGAGCAGTACTTC
j_gene: TRBJ2-3; d_gene: NA; len: 13; abundance: NA; v_gene: TRBV3-1/TRBV3-2; CDR3aa: CASSQGREATQYF; CDR3nt: TGTGCCAGCAGCCAAGGGCGGGAAGCGACGCAGTATTTT
j_gene: TRBJ2-7; d_gene: NA; len: 13; abundance: NA; v_gene: TRBV12-3/TRBV12-4; CDR3aa: CASSLNRDYEQYF; CDR3nt: TGTGCCAGCAGTTTAAACAGGGACTACGAGCAGTACTTC
j_gene: TRBJ1-3; d_gene: TRBD1; len: 19; abundance: NA; v_gene: TRBV4-1; CDR3aa: CASSQPTGQGSSSGNTIYF; CDR3nt: TGCGCCAGCAGCCAACCGACGGGACAGGGGAGCAGCTCTGGAAACACCATATATTTT
j_gene: TRBJ2-7; d_gene: TRBD1; len: 14; abundance: once; v_gene: TRBV6-5; CDR3aa: CASSYVTGGGEQYF; CDR3nt: TGTGCCAGCAGTTACGTGACAGGGGGCGGCGAGCAGTACTTC
j_gene: TRBJ2-1; d_gene: NA; len: 13; abundance: NA; v_gene: TRBV18; CDR3aa: CASSRGTVDEQFF; CDR3nt: TGTGCCAGCTCTAGGGGGACGGTCGATGAGCAGTTCTTC
j_gene: TRBJ2-6; d_gene: TRBD1; len: 17; abundance: NA; v_gene: TRBV2; CDR3aa: CASIYRGADSGANVLTF; CDR3nt: TGTGCCAGCATATACAGGGGGGCGGACTCTGGGGCCAACGTCCTGACTTTC
j_gene: TRBJ2-1; d_gene: TRBD1; len: 16; abundance: NA; v_gene: TRBV24-1; CDR3aa: CATSDSTPGQYNEQFF; CDR3nt: TGTGCCACCAGTGACTCTACCCCGGGACAGTACAATGAGCAGTTCTTC
j_gene: TRBJ2-7; d_gene: NA; len: 13; abundance: few; v_gene: TRBV6-5; CDR3aa: CASSLDPGYEQYF; CDR3nt: TGTGCCAGCAGCCTCGATCCCGGCTACGAGCAGTACTTC
j_gene: TRBJ2-5; d_gene: NA; len: 13; abundance: NA; v_gene: TRBV5-1; CDR3aa: CASSPESTETQYF; CDR3nt: TGCGCCAGCAGCCCCGAATCTACGGAGACCCAGTACTTC
j_gene: TRBJ2-2; d_gene: NA; len: 15; abundance: NA; v_gene: TRBV5-1; CDR3aa: CASSPRSQATGELFF; CDR3nt: TGCGCCAGCAGCCCGCGCTCACAGGCCACCGGGGAGCTGTTTTTT
j_gene: TRBJ1-1; d_gene: NA; len: 13; abundance: NA; v_gene: TRBV7-9; CDR3aa: CASSLDMNTEAFF; CDR3nt: TGTGCCAGCAGCCTAGATATGAACACTGAAGCTTTCTTT
j_gene: TRBJ2-1; d_gene: TRBD2; len: 15; abundance: NA; v_gene: TRBV6-5; CDR3aa: CASSLGTTSNNEQFF; CDR3nt: TGTGCCAGCAGCCTAGGGACTACTTCAAACAATGAGCAGTTCTTC
j_gene: TRBJ1-2; d_gene: NA; len: 14; abundance: NA; v_gene: TRBV6-5; CDR3aa: CASSYRAAGYGYTF; CDR3nt: TGTGCCAGCAGTTATAGGGCAGCGGGCTATGGCTACACCTTC
j_gene: TRBJ2-7; d_gene: NA; len: 15; abundance: NA; v_gene: TRBV5-1; CDR3aa: CASSSNPGLSYEQYF; CDR3nt: TGCGCCAGCAGCTCCAACCCCGGACTCTCCTACGAGCAGTACTTC
j_gene: TRBJ1-1; d_gene: NA; len: 14; abundance: NA; v_gene: TRBV10-3; CDR3aa: CAISEGGDVSEAFF; CDR3nt: TGTGCCATCAGTGAAGGGGGGGACGTCTCTGAAGCTTTCTTT
j_gene: TRBJ2-7; d_gene: TRBD2; len: 14; abundance: NA; v_gene: TRBV28; CDR3aa: CASSLTSGSNEQYF; CDR3nt: TGTGCCAGCAGTTTGACTAGCGGGAGTAACGAGCAGTACTTC
j_gene: TRBJ2-3; d_gene: TRBD2; len: 15; abundance: NA; v_gene: TRBV7-3; CDR3aa: CASSPTSGRADTQYF; CDR3nt: TGTGCCAGCAGTCCCACTAGCGGGAGGGCAGATACGCAGTATTTT
j_gene: TRBJ1-1; d_gene: TRBD1; len: 16; abundance: NA; v_gene: TRBV19; CDR3aa: CASMRGKGQGPTEAFF; CDR3nt: TGTGCCAGTATGCGGGGAAAGGGACAGGGGCCCACTGAAGCTTTCTTT
j_gene: TRBJ2-2; d_gene: TRBD1; len: 13; abundance: NA; v_gene: TRBV11-2; CDR3aa: CASRFTGAGELFF; CDR3nt: TGTGCCAGCAGGTTCACAGGGGCCGGGGAGCTGTTTTTT
j_gene: TRBJ2-6; d_gene: NA; len: 15; abundance: few; v_gene: TRBV6-2/TRBV6-3; CDR3aa: CASSYSSSGANVLTF; CDR3nt: TGTGCCAGCAGTTACTCTTCGTCTGGGGCCAACGTCCTGACTTTC
j_gene: TRBJ1-5; d_gene: NA; len: 13; abundance: NA; v_gene: TRBV24-1; CDR3aa: CATSDFRGQPQHF; CDR3nt: TGTGCCACCAGTGATTTTAGGGGACAGCCCCAGCATTTT
j_gene: TRBJ2-3; d_gene: TRBD2; len: 16; abundance: NA; v_gene: TRBV5-1; CDR3aa: CASSSGTLAGTDTQYF; CDR3nt: TGCGCCAGCAGCTCCGGGACACTAGCGGGCACAGATACGCAGTATTTT